This entry lists 26 T cell receptor beta chains sequenced from one sample in a study of cytomegalovirus exposure and HLA in healthy donors. Use of 60 Vbeta and 13 Jbeta primers characterized the PCR. The repertoire was sequenced with immunoSEQ multiplex PCR; TCRdb's copy has only in-frame clones and lacks some. The sample holds some 150,000 clones. The sequenced material came from PBMCs. The receptors derive from a woman aged 18-29 years in good health and CMV-seronegative.

The chain combines TRBV2 with TRBJ1-5; D remains unclear. Trimming stripped 5 bases from V and 0 bases from J, with 14 bases between. Looked up from germline, CDR1 is SNHLY and CDR2 is FYNNEI. The CDR3 sequence is 16 residues long. The CDR3 DNA follows: TGTGCCAGCAGTATCTGGGCAGGTTTTAGCAATCAGCCCCAGCATTTT. Protein: CASSIWAGFSNQPQHF.

The V and J genes are TRBV6-1 and TRBJ2-1, with 10 bases matching TRBD2. The CDR3 has 15 residues. Losses at the gene ends were 2 bases for V and 7 bases for J; bases not matched to a gene: 5. Per germline, CDR1 MNHNS and CDR2 SASEGT. CDR3 region: CASSESPTSGNEQFF. CDR3 in DNA: TGTGCCAGCAGTGAATCCCCGACTAGCGGGAATGAGCAGTTCTTC.

This chain connects TRBV11-3 to TRBJ2-3; perhaps TRBD2 as D (6 bases). The CDR3 extends over 17 amino acids. V lost 5 bases, J lost 0 bases, and 18 bases lay in between. Germline CDR1 and CDR2: SGHNT and YENEEA. The CDR3 here is CASSPLVGGLSTDTQYF. In DNA, the CDR3 is TGTGCCAGCAGCCCCCTCGTCGGGGGACTTAGCACAGATACGCAGTATTTT. The whole variable domain, remainder taken from reference TRBV11-3 and TRBJ2-3, is EAGVVQSPRYKIIEKKQPVAFWCNPISGHNTLYWYLQNLGQGPELLIRYENEEAVDDSQLPKDRFSAERLKGVDSTLKIQPAELGDSAVYLCASSPLVGGLSTDTQYFGPGTRLTVL.

This sequence joins TRBV11-2 and TRBJ1-1; TRBD1 is a possible D gene (5 bases). This CDR3 region has 12 residues. V lost 7 bases and J 7 bases, leaving 13 bases between the germline ends. CDR1 is SGHAT, CDR2 FQNNGV, per germline. CDR3 protein: CASTLGAYEAFF. The CDR3 nucleotides read TGTGCCAGCACCCTAGGGGCTTATGAAGCTTTCTTT.

The chain joins TRBV5-1 to TRBJ2-7; D gene uncertain. The CDR3 runs to 15 residues. The V and J ends lost 1 base and 7 bases respectively, with 18 bases between them. Germline values: CDR1 SGHRS, CDR2 YFSETQ. As DNA, the CDR3 is TGCGCCAGCAGCTTGCGTGACCGGGTCGCTCTGGAGCAGTACTTC. Protein: CASSLRDRVALEQYF.

In nucleotides, the CDR3 is TGCGCCAGCCAAACGACAGGGAGTGGTTCCGGGGAGCTGTTTTTT. It encodes CASQTTGSGSGELFF. The rearrangement links TRBV5-1 to TRBJ2-2; 7 positions match TRBD1. The CDR3 is 15 amino acids. Trimming removed 7 bases from V and 6 bases from J; junction bases left unmatched: 12. CDR1 and CDR2 (germline): SGHRS, YFSETQ.

This chain links TRBV19 with TRBJ2-7; 10 bases are shared with TRBD2. With V trimmed by 3 bases and J by 3 bases, 5 bases remained unmatched. The CDR3 has 15 residues. Germline V gene data show CDR1 as LNHDA and CDR2 as SQIVND (reference sequence). The CDR3 DNA follows: TGTGCCAGTAGTATTTCTAGCGGGAGAATCTACGAGCAGTACTTC. Protein sequence: CASSISSGRIYEQYF.

The V call is TRBV5-5, the J call TRBJ2-7; TRBD1 agrees at 7 bases. The V and J ends lost 4 bases and 5 bases, in that order; junction bases with no gene match: 12. This CDR3 contains 15 residues. The germline CDR1 and CDR2 sequences are SGHKS and YYEKEE (reference sequence). The CDR3 DNA reads TGTGCCAGCAGCAGCCGAAGAGGGGGCACGGACGAGCAGTACTTC. Translating it yields CASSSRRGGTDEQYF.

The chain has TRBV6-6 and TRBJ2-2, with TRBD2 identical over 8 bases. V was pared by 6 bases and J by 5 bases, with 11 bases of the junction left unmatched. The CDR3 sequence is 16 residues long. Germline V gene sequence: CDR1 MNHNY, CDR2 SVGAGI (reference sequence). Written as DNA, the CDR3 is TGTGCCAGCAGCCAAAAGGGACTAGGTGGGACCGGGGAGCTGTTTTTT. Protein sequence: CASSQKGLGGTGELFF.

The chain links TRBV5-1 to TRBJ2-1; possible D gene TRBD2, 6 bases. This CDR3 comprises 15 residues. Germline values: CDR1 SGHRS, CDR2 YFSETQ. The ends were cut back, 4 bases at V and 3 bases at J, with 14 bases in the middle. CDR3 protein: CASSLGLANYNEQFF. The DNA of the CDR3 is TGCGCCAGCAGCCTTGGTCTAGCGAACTACAATGAGCAGTTCTTC.

This sequence joins TRBV7-9 and TRBJ2-3, with a tentative D call TRBD2 (6 bases). The germline gives CDR1 SEHNR, CDR2 FQNEAQ (reference sequence). V shed 5 bases and J shed 1 base, with 19 bases lying between them. The CDR3 has 17 amino acids. CDR3 region: CASSRSSGAWGTDTQYF. The CDR3 bases are TGTGCCAGCAGCAGGTCGTCGGGAGCGTGGGGCACAGATACGCAGTATTTT.

The V gene is TRBV12-5, the J gene TRBJ2-3; 10 nucleotides match TRBD1. CDR1 and CDR2 (germline): LGHNT, FRNRAP. CDR3 size: 12 residues. V was pared by 2 bases and J by 13 bases, with 3 bases of the junction left unmatched. CDR3 nucleotide sequence: TGTGCTAGTGGTTTGTCCGGGACAGGGGAGTATTTT. Translated, it gives CASGLSGTGEYF.

This rearrangement joins TRBV5-4 to TRBJ1-1; D is undetermined. From germline, CDR1 is SGHNT and CDR2 YYREEE (reference sequence). The V end lost 0 bases, the J end lost 2 bases, and 8 bases lay between the germline ends. This CDR3 spans 14 amino acids. CDR3 sequence reads: CASSLDSFNTEAFF. As DNA, the CDR3 is TGTGCCAGCAGCTTGGACAGTTTTAACACTGAAGCTTTCTTT.

V is TRBV14 and J is TRBJ2-3, with D possibly TRBD2 on 5 matching bases. The CDR3 has 12 residues. V was cut by 4 bases and J by 6 bases, with 8 bases left in between. CDR1 is SGHDN and CDR2 is FVKESK in the germline V gene. As DNA, the CDR3 is TGTGCCAGCAGCCCTACGGGGGATACGCAGTATTTT. It specifies CASSPTGDTQYF.

The V call is TRBV7-9, the J call TRBJ1-5, with D unresolved. In germline, CDR1 is SEHNR, CDR2 FQNEAQ (reference sequence). Trimming pared 1 base from V and 4 bases from J, leaving 11 bases between. The CDR3 extends over 15 amino acids. CDR3 sequence reads: CASSLGRAANQPQHF. For the CDR3, the DNA is TGTGCCAGCAGCTTAGGGAGGGCCGCTAATCAGCCCCAGCATTTT.

This chain uses TRBV15 with TRBJ2-1; 12 positions agree with TRBD2. This CDR3 region has 15 residues. V lost 3 bases, J lost 5 bases, and 2 bases stayed unmatched. The germline gives CDR1 LNHNV, CDR2 YYDKDF (reference sequence). DNA of the CDR3: TGTGCCACCAGCAGGACTAGCGGGAGACACAATGAGCAGTTCTTC. It specifies CATSRTSGRHNEQFF.

This chain joins TRBV11-2 and TRBJ2-1; perhaps TRBD1 as D (5 bases). Germline V lookup: CDR1 SGHAT, CDR2 FQNNGV. V was trimmed by 0 bases and J by 9 bases, leaving 9 bases between them. The CDR3 covers 13 residues. The CDR3 region has the DNA TGTGCCAGCAGCTTAGAAAGGGGCGGTGAGCAGTTCTTC. Its protein product is CASSLERGGEQFF.

In the case of this clone: An end of the junction does not agree with germline; a read error may underlie this. The sample contains more than one DNA sequence encoding this CDR3. The V gene is TRBV6-5, the J gene TRBJ2-5, with 8 bases lining up with TRBD1. This CDR3 has 15 amino acids. Germline V lookup: CDR1 MNHEY, CDR2 SVGAGI. Written as DNA, the CDR3 is TGTGCCAGCAGCTACTCGACAGGGGATCGAAAGACCCAGTACTTC. The encoded protein is CASSYSTGDRKTQYF.

The CDR3 loop reads CASSPLAGVAETQYF. The CDR3 region has the DNA TGTGCCAGCAGCCCTCTAGCGGGAGTGGCGGAGACCCAGTACTTC. J is TRBJ2-5 and V is TRBV7-9; 10 bases align to TRBD2. This CDR3 spans 15 amino acids. Germline lookup yields CDR1 SEHNR and CDR2 FQNEAQ (reference sequence). V was pared by 5 bases and J by 5 bases, with 8 bases of the junction left unmatched.

CDR3 coding DNA: TGTGCCAGCAGCTCGGGACTAGCCAAGTACAATGAGCAGTTCTTC. Translating it yields CASSSGLAKYNEQFF. This rearrangement joins TRBV9 to TRBJ2-1; TRBD2 agrees at 9 bases. V lost 4 bases, J lost 4 bases, and 6 bases stayed unmatched. The CDR3 is 15 amino acids. Germline values: CDR1 SGDLS, CDR2 YYNGEE.

The rearrangement uses TRBV18 and TRBJ1-4; tentative D call: TRBD1 (5 bases). The CDR3 is 15 amino acids. Germline CDR1 KGHSH, CDR2 LQKENI. With 2 bases removed from V and 2 bases from J, the gap between germline ends came to 9 bases. The CDR3 DNA follows: TGTGCCAGCTCACCAAGGACAAATACTAATGAAAAACTGTTTTTT. This codes for CASSPRTNTNEKLFF. The full variable domain, its missing parts supplied by reference TRBV18 and TRBJ1-4, is NAGVMQNPRHLVRRRGQEARLRCSPMKGHSHVYWYRQLPEEGLKFMVYLQKENIIDESGMPKERFSAEFPKEGPSILRIQQVVRGDSAAYFCASSPRTNTNEKLFFGSGTQLSVL.

With respect to this clone: A junction boundary mismatches the germline segment, possibly from a read error. The chain combines TRBV15 with TRBJ1-2; D is possibly TRBD1 (6 bases). CDR1 and CDR2 from the germline V gene are LNHNV and YYDKDF (reference sequence). The CDR3 is 15 residues long. As DNA, the CDR3 is TGTGCCACCAGCGGAGACCGCCGGACAGCCAATGGCTACACCTTC. This codes for CATSGDRRTANGYTF.

This chain links TRBV11-3 with TRBJ1-5; 10 positions match TRBD1. This CDR3 is built from 18 residues. With 4 bases clipped from V and 2 bases from J, the junction kept 11 bases outside the gene matches. The germline gives CDR1 SGHNT, CDR2 YENEEA. As DNA, the CDR3 is TGTGCCAGCAGCTGGCCGGACAGGGGGTGGACTGGCAATCAGCCCCAGCATTTT. Its translation is CASSWPDRGWTGNQPQHF.

The chain carries TRBV10-1 and TRBJ1-1, with D unclear. The germline V gene has CDR1 WNHNN and CDR2 SYGVQD (reference sequence). The V end lost 1 base, the J end lost 0 bases, and 12 bases lay between the germline ends. The CDR3 runs to 16 residues. The CDR3, as DNA: TGCGCCAGCAGTGAGTTGAGGGTCGAGGTGAACACTGAAGCTTTCTTT. Translation gives CASSELRVEVNTEAFF.

The rearrangement uses TRBV7-8 and TRBJ2-1; D is undetermined. The CDR3 covers 16 residues. Germline V CDR1 and CDR2: SGHVS, FQNEAQ. The ends were cut back, 0 bases at V and 7 bases at J, with 16 bases in the middle. The CDR3 loop is CASSLAEPLLQNEQFF. DNA of the CDR3: TGTGCCAGCAGCTTAGCGGAGCCCCTCTTGCAGAATGAGCAGTTCTTC.

V usage is TRBV5-4 and J usage is TRBJ1-4; D unresolved. Trimming shortened V by 2 bases and J by 6 bases, and 11 bases separated the two germline ends. The germline gives CDR1 SGHNT, CDR2 YYREEE (reference sequence). This CDR3 contains 14 residues. The CDR3 spells CASSFSGSDEKLFF. The DNA for the CDR3 is TGTGCCAGCAGCTTTTCGGGGTCTGATGAAAAACTGTTTTTT.